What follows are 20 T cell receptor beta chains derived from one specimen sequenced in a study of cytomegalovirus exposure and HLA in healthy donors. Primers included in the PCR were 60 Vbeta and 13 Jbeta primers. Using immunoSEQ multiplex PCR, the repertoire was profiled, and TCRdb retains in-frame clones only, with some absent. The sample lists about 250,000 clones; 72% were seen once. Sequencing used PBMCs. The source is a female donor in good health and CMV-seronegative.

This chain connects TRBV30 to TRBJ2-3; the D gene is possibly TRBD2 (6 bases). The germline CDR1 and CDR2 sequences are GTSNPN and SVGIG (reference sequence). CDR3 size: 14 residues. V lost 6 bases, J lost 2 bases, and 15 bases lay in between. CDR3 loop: CACEAGGLTDTQYF. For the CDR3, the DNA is TGTGCCTGCGAAGCGGGCGGGCTCACAGATACGCAGTATTTT.

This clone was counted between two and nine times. CDR3 loop: CASGPPGLHNEQFF. As DNA, the CDR3 is TGTGCCAGCGGGCCCCCGGGACTCCACAATGAGCAGTTCTTC. This chain uses TRBV28 with TRBJ2-1, with TRBD2 as a possible D gene (6 bases). CDR3 length equals 14 residues. Germline V gene sequence: CDR1 MDHEN, CDR2 SYDVKM. Trimming left V 8 bases short and J 5 bases short, with 16 bases between.

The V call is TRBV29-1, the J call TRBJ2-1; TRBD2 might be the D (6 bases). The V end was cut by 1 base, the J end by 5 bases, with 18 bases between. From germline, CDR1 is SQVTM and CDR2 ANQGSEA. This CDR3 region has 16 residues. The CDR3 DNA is TGCAGCGTTGAAGGGATTAGCGGATCTAGTGACAATGAGCAGTTCTTC. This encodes CSVEGISGSSDNEQFF.

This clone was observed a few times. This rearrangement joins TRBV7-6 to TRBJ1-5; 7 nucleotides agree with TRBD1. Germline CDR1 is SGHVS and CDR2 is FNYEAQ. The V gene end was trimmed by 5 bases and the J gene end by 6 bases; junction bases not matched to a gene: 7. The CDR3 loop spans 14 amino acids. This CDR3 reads CASSLGQAVQPQHF. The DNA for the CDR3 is TGTGCCAGCAGCCTCGGACAGGCTGTTCAGCCCCAGCATTTT.

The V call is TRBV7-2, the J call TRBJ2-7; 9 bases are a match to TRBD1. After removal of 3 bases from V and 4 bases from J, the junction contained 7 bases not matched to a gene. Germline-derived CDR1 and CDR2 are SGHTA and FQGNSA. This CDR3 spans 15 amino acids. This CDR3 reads CASSLGQGAVYEQYF. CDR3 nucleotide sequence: TGTGCCAGCAGCTTGGGACAGGGCGCCGTGTACGAGCAGTACTTC.

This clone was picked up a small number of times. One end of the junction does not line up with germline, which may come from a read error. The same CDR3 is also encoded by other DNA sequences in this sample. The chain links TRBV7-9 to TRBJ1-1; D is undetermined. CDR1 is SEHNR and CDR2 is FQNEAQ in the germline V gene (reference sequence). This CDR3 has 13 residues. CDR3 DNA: TGTGCCAGCAGCTTATCGAGGAACACTGAGGCTTTCTTT. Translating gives CASSLSRNTEAFF.

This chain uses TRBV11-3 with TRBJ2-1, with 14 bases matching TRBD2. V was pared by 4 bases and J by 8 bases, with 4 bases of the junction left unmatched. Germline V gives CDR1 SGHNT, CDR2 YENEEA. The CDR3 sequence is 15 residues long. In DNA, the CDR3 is TGTGCCAGCAGCTCAAGACTAGCGGGGGGGGATGAGCAGTTCTTC. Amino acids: CASSSRLAGGDEQFF.

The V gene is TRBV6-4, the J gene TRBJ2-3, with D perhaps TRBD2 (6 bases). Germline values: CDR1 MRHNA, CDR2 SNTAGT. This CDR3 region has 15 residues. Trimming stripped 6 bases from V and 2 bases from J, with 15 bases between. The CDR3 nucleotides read TGTGCCAGCAGATTACGGGGGTCTACCACAGATACGCAGTATTTT. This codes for CASRLRGSTTDTQYF.

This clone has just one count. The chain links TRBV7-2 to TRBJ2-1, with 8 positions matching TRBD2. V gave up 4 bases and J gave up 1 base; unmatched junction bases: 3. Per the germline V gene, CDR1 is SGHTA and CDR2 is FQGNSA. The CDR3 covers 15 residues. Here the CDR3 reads CASSSGLDSYNEQFF. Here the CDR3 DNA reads TGTGCCAGCAGCTCGGGACTAGATTCCTACAATGAGCAGTTCTTC.

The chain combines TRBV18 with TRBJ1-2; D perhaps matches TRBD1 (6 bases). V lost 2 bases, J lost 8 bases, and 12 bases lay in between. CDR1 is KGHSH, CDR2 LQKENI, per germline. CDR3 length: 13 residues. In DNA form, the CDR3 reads TGTGCCAGCTCACCAGGACAGTCGCGGGGCTACACCTTC. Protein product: CASSPGQSRGYTF. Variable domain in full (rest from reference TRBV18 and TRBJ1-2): NAGVMQNPRHLVRRRGQEARLRCSPMKGHSHVYWYRQLPEEGLKFMVYLQKENIIDESGMPKERFSAEFPKEGPSILRIQQVVRGDSAAYFCASSPGQSRGYTFGSGTRLTVV.

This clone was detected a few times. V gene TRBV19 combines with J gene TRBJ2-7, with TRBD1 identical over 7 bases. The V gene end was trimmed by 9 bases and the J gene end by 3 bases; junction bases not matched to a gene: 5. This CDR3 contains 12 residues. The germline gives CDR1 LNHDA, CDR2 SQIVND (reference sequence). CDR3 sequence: CASRDRDYEQYF. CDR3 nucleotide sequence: TGTGCCAGCCGGGACAGAGACTACGAGCAGTACTTC.

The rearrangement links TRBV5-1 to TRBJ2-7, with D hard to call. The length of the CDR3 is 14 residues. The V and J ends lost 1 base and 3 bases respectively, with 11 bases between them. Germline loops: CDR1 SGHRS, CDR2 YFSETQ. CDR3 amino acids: CASSLTSQNYEQYF. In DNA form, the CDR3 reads TGCGCCAGCAGCTTGACCTCACAAAACTACGAGCAGTACTTC.

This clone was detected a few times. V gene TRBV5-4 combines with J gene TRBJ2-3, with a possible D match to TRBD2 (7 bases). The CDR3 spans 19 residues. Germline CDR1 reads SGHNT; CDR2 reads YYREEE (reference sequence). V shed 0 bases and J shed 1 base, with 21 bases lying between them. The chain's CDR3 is CASSLEGGSRFGGTDTQYF. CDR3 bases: TGTGCCAGCAGCTTGGAGGGGGGGAGTAGGTTTGGGGGCACAGATACGCAGTATTTT.

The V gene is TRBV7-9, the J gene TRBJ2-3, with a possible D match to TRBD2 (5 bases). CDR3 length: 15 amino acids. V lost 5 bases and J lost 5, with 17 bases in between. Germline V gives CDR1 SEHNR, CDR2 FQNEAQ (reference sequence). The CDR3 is CASSQTPDEGDTQYF. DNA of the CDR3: TGTGCCAGCAGCCAAACACCGGACGAGGGAGATACGCAGTATTTT.

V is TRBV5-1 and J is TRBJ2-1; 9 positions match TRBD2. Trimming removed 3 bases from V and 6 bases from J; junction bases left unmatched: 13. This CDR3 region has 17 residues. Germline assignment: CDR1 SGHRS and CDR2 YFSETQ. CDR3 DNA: TGCGCCAGCAGCTCCCGCCGGCTAGCGGGACTTGCCAATGAGCAGTTCTTC. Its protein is CASSSRRLAGLANEQFF.

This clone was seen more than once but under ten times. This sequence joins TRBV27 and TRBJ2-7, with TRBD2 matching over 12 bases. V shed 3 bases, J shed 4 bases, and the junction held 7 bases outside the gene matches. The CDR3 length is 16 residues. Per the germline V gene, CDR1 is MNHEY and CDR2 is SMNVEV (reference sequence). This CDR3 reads CASSFRLAGEEYEQYF. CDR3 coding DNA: TGTGCCAGCAGTTTTAGACTAGCGGGAGAAGAATACGAGCAGTACTTC.

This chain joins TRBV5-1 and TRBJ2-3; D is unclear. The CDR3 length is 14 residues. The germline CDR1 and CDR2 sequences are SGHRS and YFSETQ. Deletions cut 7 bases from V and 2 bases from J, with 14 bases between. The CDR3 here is CASFEAGYTDTQYF. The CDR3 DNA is TGCGCCAGCTTCGAGGCCGGTTACACAGATACGCAGTATTTT. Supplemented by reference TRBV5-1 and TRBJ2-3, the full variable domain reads KAGVTQTPRYLIKTRGQQVTLSCSPISGHRSVSWYQQTPGQGLQFLFEYFSETQRNKGNFPGRFSGRQFSNSRSEMNVSTLELGDSALYLCASFEAGYTDTQYFGPGTRLTVL.

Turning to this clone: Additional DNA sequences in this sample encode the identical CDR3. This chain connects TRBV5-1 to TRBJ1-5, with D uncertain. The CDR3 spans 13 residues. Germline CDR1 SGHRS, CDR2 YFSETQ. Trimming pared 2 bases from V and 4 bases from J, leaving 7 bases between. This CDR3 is CASSLDTNQPQHF. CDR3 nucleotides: TGCGCCAGCAGCTTAGACACAAATCAGCCCCAGCATTTT.

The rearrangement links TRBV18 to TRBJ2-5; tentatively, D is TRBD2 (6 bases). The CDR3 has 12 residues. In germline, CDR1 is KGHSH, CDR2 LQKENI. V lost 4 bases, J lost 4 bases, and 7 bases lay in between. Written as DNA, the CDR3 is TGTGCCAGCTCACAGGGAGGAGAGACCCAGTACTTC. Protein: CASSQGGETQYF.

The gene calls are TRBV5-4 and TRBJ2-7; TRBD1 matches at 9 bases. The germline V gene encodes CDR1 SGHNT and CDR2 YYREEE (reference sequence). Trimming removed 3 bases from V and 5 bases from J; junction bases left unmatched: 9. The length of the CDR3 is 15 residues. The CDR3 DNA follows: TGTGCCAGCAGCTCGGCCAACAGGGGGCGCCACGAGCAGTACTTC. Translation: CASSSANRGRHEQYF.